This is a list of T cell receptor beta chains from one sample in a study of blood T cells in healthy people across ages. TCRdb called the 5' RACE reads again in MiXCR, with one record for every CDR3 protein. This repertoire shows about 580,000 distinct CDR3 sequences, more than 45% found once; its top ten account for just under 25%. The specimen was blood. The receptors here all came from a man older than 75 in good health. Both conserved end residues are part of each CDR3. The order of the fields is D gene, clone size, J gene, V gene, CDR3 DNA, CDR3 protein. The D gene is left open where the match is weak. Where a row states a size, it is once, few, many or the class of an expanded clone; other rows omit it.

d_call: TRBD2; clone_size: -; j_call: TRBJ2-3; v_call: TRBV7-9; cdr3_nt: TGTGCCAGCAGCCCGGGGGGGCTAGCGAGTATGGATACGCAGTATTTT; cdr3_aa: CASSPGGLASMDTQYF
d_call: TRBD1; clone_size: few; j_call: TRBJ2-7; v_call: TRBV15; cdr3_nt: TGTGCCACCAGCGCAACCTGGGACAGGCCCTACGAGCAGTACTTC; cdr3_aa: CATSATWDRPYEQYF
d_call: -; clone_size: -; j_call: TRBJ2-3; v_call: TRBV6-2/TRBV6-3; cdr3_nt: TGTGCCAGCAGATTAGATAGCGGATTAGCAGATACGCAGTATTTT; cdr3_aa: CASRLDSGLADTQYF
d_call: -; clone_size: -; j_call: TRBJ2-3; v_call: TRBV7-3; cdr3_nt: TGTGCCAGCAGCTTGGGGACATGGGAGACAAAAGATACGCAGTATTTT; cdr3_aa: CASSLGTWETKDTQYF
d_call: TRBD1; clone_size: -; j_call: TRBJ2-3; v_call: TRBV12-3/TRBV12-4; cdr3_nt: TGTGCCAGCAGCCGAGCGGGACAGGGGGCTACAGATACGCAGTATTTT; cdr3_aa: CASSRAGQGATDTQYF
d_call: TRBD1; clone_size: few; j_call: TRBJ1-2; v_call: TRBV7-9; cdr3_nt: TGTGCCAGCAGCTTATCCAGGGGGCGACCCTATGGCTACACCTTC; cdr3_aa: CASSLSRGRPYGYTF
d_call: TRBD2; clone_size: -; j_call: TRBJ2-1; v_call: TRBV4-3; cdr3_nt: TGCGCCAGCAGCCAAGATCGGGGCGGGAGGGCCAGCCATGAGCAGTTCTTC; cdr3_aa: CASSQDRGGRASHEQFF
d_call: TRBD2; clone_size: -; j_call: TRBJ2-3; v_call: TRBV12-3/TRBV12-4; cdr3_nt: TGTGCCAGCAGCCGATTAGCGACTAGCGGGGGCACAGATACGCAGTATTTT; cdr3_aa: CASSRLATSGGTDTQYF
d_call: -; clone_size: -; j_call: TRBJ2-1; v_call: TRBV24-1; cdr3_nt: TGTGCCACCAGTGGAACTAGGCTCACCTACAATGAGCAGTTCTTC; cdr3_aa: CATSGTRLTYNEQFF
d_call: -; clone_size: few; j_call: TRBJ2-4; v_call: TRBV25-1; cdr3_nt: TGTGCCAGCATAAGGTTCCCCCGTCTAGCCAAAAACATTCAGTACTTC; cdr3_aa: CASIRFPRLAKNIQYF
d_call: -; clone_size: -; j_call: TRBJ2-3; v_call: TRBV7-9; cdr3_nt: TGTGCCAGCACAGGGTTTCTCGGAGGGGCAGATACGCAGTATTTT; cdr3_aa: CASTGFLGGADTQYF
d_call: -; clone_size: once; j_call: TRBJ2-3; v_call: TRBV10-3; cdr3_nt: TGTGCCATCAGTGACCATCCCTGGCGGTCCGAAGATACGCAGTATTTT; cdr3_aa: CAISDHPWRSEDTQYF
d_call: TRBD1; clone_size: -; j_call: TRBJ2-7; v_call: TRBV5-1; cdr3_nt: TGCGCCGGCAGCCCGACAGGGGGCCACGAGCAGTACTTC; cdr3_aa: CAGSPTGGHEQYF
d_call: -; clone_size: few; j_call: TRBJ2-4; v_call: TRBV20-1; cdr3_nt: TGCAGTGCTAGAGATGGAAGGGTTGGGGACATTCAGTACTTC; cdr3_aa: CSARDGRVGDIQYF
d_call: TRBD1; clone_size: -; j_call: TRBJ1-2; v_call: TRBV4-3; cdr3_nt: TGCGCCAGCAGCCAGGATCCGACAGGGTCCTATGGCTACACCTTC; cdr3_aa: CASSQDPTGSYGYTF
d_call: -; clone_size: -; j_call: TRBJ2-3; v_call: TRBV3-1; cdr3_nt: TGTGCCAGCAGCCAAGATTCCGCTGTCCACAGGGCAGATACGCAGTATTTT; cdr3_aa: CASSQDSAVHRADTQYF
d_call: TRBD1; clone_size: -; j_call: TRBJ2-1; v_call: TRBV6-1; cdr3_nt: TGTACCAGCAGTCAACCTTTTTCACGGACAGGGGGAACATACAATGAGCAGTTCTTC; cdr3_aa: CTSSQPFSRTGGTYNEQFF
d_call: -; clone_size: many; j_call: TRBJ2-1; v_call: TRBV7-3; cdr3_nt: TGTGCCAGCAGCATAAGCCTCAATGAGCAGTTCTTC; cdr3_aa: CASSISLNEQFF
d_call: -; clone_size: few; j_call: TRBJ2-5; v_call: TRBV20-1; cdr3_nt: TGCAGTGCCGTGGGGGGTGTCCAAGAGACCCAGTACTTC; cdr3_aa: CSAVGGVQETQYF
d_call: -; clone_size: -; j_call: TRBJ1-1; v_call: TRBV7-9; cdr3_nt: TGTGCCAGCAGCCGTCTACCACAGAACACTGAAGCTTTCTTT; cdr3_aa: CASSRLPQNTEAFF
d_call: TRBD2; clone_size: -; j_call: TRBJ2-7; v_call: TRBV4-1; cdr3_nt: TGCGCCAGCAGCCAAAAGTGGGTAGCGGGGGCGACTTCCTACGAGCAGTACTTC; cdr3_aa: CASSQKWVAGATSYEQYF
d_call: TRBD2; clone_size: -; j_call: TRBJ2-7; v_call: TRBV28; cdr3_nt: TGTGCCAGCAGAGGGGCGGGAGGTTCCTACGAGCAGTACTTC; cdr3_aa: CASRGAGGSYEQYF
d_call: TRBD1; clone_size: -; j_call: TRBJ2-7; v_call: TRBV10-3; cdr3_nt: TGTGCCATCAGTGACCGAGGACAGGGGTCTCTCTACGAGCAGTACTTC; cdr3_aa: CAISDRGQGSLYEQYF
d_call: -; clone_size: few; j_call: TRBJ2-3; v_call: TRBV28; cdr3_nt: TGTGCCAGCAGTTCCTTCGGGACAATTAGCACAGATACGCAGTATTTT; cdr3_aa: CASSSFGTISTDTQYF
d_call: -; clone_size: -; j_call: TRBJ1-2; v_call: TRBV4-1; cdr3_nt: TGCGCCAGCAGCCAAGATGGATTCAACTATGGCTACACCTTC; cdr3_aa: CASSQDGFNYGYTF
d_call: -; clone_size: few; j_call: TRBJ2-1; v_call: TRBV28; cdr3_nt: TGTGCCAGCAACCAAGGACGCGCCAATGAGCAGTTCTTC; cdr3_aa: CASNQGRANEQFF
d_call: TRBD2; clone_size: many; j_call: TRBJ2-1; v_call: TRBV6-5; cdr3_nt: TGTGCCAGCAGTTACACCGAGACTAGCGGGACCTACAATGAGCAGTTCTTC; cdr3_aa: CASSYTETSGTYNEQFF
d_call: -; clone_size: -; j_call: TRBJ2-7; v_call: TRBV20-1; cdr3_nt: TGCAGTGCCGCGGACCCTGGACAGACCTACGAGCAGTACTTC; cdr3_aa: CSAADPGQTYEQYF
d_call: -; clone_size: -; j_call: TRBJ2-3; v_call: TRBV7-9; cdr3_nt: TGTGCCAGCAGCTTACATAACACCACTTTCACAGATACGCAGTATTTT; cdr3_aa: CASSLHNTTFTDTQYF
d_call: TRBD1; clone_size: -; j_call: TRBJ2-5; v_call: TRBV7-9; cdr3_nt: TGTGCCAGCAGCTTAGGGGGGACAGGGTTCTACGGGCAGTACTTC; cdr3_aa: CASSLGGTGFYGQYF
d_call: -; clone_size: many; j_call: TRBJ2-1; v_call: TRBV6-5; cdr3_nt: TGTGCCAGCAGTTACTCGAAGGGCCAGGCTGGGTTCTTC; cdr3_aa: CASSYSKGQAGFF
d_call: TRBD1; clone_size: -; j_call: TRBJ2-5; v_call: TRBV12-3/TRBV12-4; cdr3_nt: TGTGCCAGCAGTCTCAACAGGGGGCCCCAAGAGACCCAGTACTTC; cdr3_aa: CASSLNRGPQETQYF
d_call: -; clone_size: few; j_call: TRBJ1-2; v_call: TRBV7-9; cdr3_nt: TGTGCCAGCAGCTTAGCGCTAAACAATGGCTACACCTTC; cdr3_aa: CASSLALNNGYTF
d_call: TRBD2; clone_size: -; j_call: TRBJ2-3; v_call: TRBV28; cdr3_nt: TGTGCCAGCAGCCAGACTAGCGGGAGACGCACAGATACGCAGTATTTT; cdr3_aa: CASSQTSGRRTDTQYF
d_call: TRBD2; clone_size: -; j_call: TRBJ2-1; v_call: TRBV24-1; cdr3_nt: TGTGCCACCAGTGATACCCTAGCGGGAATAGGAAATGAGCAGTTCTTC; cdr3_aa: CATSDTLAGIGNEQFF
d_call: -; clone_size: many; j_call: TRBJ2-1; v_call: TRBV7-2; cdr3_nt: TGTGCCAGCAGCTTAGCGATAGGGGCTCGCTACAATGAGCAGTTCTTC; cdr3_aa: CASSLAIGARYNEQFF
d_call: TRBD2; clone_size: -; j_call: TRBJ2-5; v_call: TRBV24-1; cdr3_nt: TGTGCCACCAGTGACGCCGGGACTAGCGGAGACAAAGAGCAGTACTTC; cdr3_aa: CATSDAGTSGDKEQYF